The 3 T cell receptor beta chains given below trace back to one sample, sequenced in a study of T-cell reconstitution after alpha-beta-depleted transplantation in children. Preparation of the TCRbeta library involved a method that used unique molecular identifiers. MiXCR, run by TCRdb on the PCR reads, gives a single entry per CDR3 protein. Found here are some 530,000 distinct CDR3 sequences, roughly an eighth of them singletons; the top ten hold approximately 5.4%. This specimen consisted of PBMCs from the stem cell graft donor, obtained from the stem cell graft. These receptors all stem from a human donor who donated a stem cell graft to a child with combined immunodeficiency.

This clonotype occurred many times. The CDR3 bases are TGTGCCAGCAGCTTAGACCGGACGACAGGGTCGGATGGCTACACCTTC. The encoded protein is CASSLDRTTGSDGYTF. V and J are TRBV7-2 and TRBJ1-2, with 7 positions matching TRBD1. Trimming at V came to 1 base and at J to 6 bases, leaving 11 bases not matched to a gene. Germline-derived CDR1 and CDR2 are SGHTA and FQGNSA. CDR3 length: 16 amino acids.

At least ten counts were recorded for this clonotype. The rearrangement links TRBV12-3 or TRBV12-4 to TRBJ1-1; maybe TRBD1 (5 bases). The CDR3 totals 13 residues. V gave up 7 bases and J gave up 6 bases, with 15 bases separating them. In nucleotides, the CDR3 is TGTGCCAGCACCGACGGGGCGAGGGCTGAAGCTTTCTTT. As protein: CASTDGARAEAFF.

This clonotype was seen repeatedly, ten times or more. The chain uses TRBV12-3 or TRBV12-4 and TRBJ1-1; tentative D call: TRBD1 (5 bases). The ends were cut back, 6 bases at V and 11 bases at J, with 13 bases in the middle. The CDR3 runs 11 residues. CDR3: CASRTGQGAFF. CDR3 sequence (DNA): TGTGCCAGCAGAACAGGCCAAGGGGCTTTCTTT.